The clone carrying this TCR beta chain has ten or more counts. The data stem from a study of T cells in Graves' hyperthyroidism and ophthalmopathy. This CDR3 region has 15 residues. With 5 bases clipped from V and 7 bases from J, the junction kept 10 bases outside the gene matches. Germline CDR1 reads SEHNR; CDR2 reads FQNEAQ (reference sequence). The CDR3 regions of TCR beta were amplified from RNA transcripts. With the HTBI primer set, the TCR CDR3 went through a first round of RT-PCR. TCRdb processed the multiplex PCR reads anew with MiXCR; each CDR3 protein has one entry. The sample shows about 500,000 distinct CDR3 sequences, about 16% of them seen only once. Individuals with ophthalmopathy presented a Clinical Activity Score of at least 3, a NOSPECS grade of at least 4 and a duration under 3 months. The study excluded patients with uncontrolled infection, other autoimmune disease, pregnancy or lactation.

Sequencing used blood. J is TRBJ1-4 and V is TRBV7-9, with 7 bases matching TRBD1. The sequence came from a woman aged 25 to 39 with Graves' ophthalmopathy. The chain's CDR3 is CASSQSWDSGEKLFF. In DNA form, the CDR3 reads TGTGCCAGCAGCCAGTCGTGGGACAGTGGTGAAAAACTGTTTTTT.